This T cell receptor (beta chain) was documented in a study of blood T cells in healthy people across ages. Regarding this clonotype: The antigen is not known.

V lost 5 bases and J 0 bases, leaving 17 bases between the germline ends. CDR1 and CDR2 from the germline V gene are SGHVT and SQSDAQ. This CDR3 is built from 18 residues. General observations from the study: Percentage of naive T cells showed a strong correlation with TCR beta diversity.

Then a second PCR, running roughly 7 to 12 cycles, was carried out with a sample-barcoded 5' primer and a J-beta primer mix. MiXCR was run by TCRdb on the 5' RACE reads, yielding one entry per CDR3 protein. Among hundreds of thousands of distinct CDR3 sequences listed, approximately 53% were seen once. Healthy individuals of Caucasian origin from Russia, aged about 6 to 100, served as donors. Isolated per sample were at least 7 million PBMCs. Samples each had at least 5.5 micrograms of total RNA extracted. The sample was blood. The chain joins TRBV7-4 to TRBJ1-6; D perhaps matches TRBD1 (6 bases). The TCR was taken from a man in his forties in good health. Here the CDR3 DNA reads TGTGCCAGCAGCAAATTTTTCAGGGGACTCTCCTATAATTCACCCCTCCACTTT. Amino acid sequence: CASSKFFRGLSYNSPLHF.